This T cell receptor (beta chain) derives from a study of shared clonotypes between healthy human individuals. Study information: Donors had three CD4 naive, three CD4 memory, two CD8 naive and one CD8 memory plate apiece.

Researchers ran the assay at a deep level. Only in-frame clones appear in the TCRdb table, and some are missing; sequencing was by immunoSEQ multiplex PCR. The sample lists hundreds of thousands of clones, about 96% occurring once. The V gene's germline CDR1 is SNHLY and CDR2 FYNNEI. With 5 bases clipped from V and 5 bases from J, the junction kept 6 bases outside the gene matches. The CDR3 extends over 14 amino acids. Whole-study findings and limits: Among a handful of donors, roughly 5.5% of naive CD4 clonotypes were found in common. It was only blood that was sampled, and tissue repertoires likely differ.

Comments on this clone: Its antigen is not identified.

The V call is TRBV2, the J call TRBJ1-2; 9 bases line up with TRBD1. Sequencing was carried out using naive CD4+ T cells sorted from blood. Noted subset: CD45RA+ positively selected. The sequence was collected from a woman aged 25 to 45 in good health. In DNA form, the CDR3 reads TGTGCCAGCAGTTCTGGGACAGGGACGTATGGCTACACCTTC. It translates to CASSSGTGTYGYTF.